A selection of T cell receptor beta chains follows, all from one sample in a study of T cell responses to AZD1222 COVID-19 vaccine. Sequencing was performed with immunoSEQ multiplex PCR; in TCRdb, only in-frame clones are kept and a portion is missing. The repertoire consists of 140,000 to 150,000 clones, with less than 95% occurring once and the leading ten covering roughly 7.6%. Here the sequenced sample was peripheral blood, taken 28 days after the second dose of the MenACWY control vaccine. Receptors were obtained from an adult who received the MenACWY meningococcal vaccine as a control. The CDR3 runs from the conserved cysteine through the conserved F or W. D genes are given only for firm matches.

NA TRBJ2-7 TRBV7-2 CASSLGSSAGQNEQYF
NA TRBJ1-4 TRBV3-1/TRBV3-2 CASSQRDGIEKLFF
NA TRBJ2-4 TRBV1 CTSSQKRRKIAKNIQYF
NA TRBJ2-2 TRBV29-1 CSVRGIDSFAGELFF
NA TRBJ2-1 TRBV20-1 CSARVYNEQFF
NA TRBJ1-4 TRBV4-3 CASSQDPTVLNEKLFF
NA TRBJ1-1 TRBV7-9 CASSSRDKNMNTEAFF
NA TRBJ2-5 TRBV23-1 CASSKLTARAETQYF
TRBD1 TRBJ1-4 TRBV27 CASSGTGPPEKLFF
NA TRBJ2-2 TRBV6-5 CASSPDGGELFF
TRBD2 TRBJ2-2 TRBV5-4 CASSLALAGGSGELFF
NA TRBJ1-6 TRBV19 CASRGEIGSPLHF
NA TRBJ1-4 TRBV27 CASSPFRGRDEKLFF